These T cell receptor beta chains were read from a single sample in a study of beta chain features in type 1 diabetes. Generated by immunoSEQ multiplex PCR, the TCRdb table keeps only in-frame clones and is missing some. In the table there are just over 15,000 clones, 55% to 70% of which are singletons. Sequencing was performed on Tregs from blood. These receptor sequences come from a man younger than 40 with type 1 diabetes. Both conserved end residues are part of each CDR3. Each record gives: clone size, J gene, V gene, D gene, CDR3 DNA, CDR3 protein. The D gene is left open where the match is weak. The size of a clone is reported for some rows only, either as once, few or many, or as a class for expanded clones.

>NA|TRBJ2-5|TRBV10-3|TRBD1
TGTGCCATCAGTGGAGCCACGGGGACAGGGGCTGAGACCCAGTACTTC
CAISGATGTGAETQYF
>once|TRBJ1-4|TRBV4-2|NA
TGTGCCAGCAGCCCACTCGTTGGAAAACTGTTTTTT
CASSPLVGKLFF
>NA|TRBJ2-5|TRBV6-1|TRBD2
TGTGCCAGCAGCGGGGGGACTACGTACCAAGAGACCCAGTACTTC
CASSGGTTYQETQYF
>once|TRBJ2-3|TRBV5-1|TRBD1
TGCGCCAGCAGTCTTGGACCCCGGGACAGGGGACGTACGCAGTATTTT
CASSLGPRDRGRTQYF
>NA|TRBJ1-2|TRBV6-1|NA
TGTGCCATCCTGACAGTGGACTATGGCTACACCTTC
CAILTVDYGYTF
>NA|TRBJ1-2|TRBV7-6|NA
TGTGCCAGCAGCCCGTTCGGGGGGGACTATGGCTACACCTTC
CASSPFGGDYGYTF
>NA|TRBJ2-3|TRBV14|NA
TGTGCCAGCAGCCCCGGGGGACCCCCACCGCCAGATACGCAGTATTTT
CASSPGGPPPPDTQYF
>NA|TRBJ2-7|TRBV19|TRBD1
TGTGCCAGCCTGGGACAGGGGAGTCACGAGCAGTACTTC
CASLGQGSHEQYF
>NA|TRBJ2-3|TRBV5-4|NA
TGTGCCAGCAGCCCTGACTCGGTGGGACACAGATACGCAGTATTT
CASSPDSVGHRYAVF
>NA|TRBJ2-2|TRBV5-1|NA
TGCGCCAGCAGCTCCCTAAGCGGATGGCTCGGCGGGGAGCTGTTTTTT
CASSSLSGWLGGELFF
>NA|TRBJ1-2|TRBV14|TRBD1
TGTGCCAGCAGCCAAGTGTATGGCAGGGGGGATGGCTACACCTTC
CASSQVYGRGDGYTF
>NA|TRBJ1-1|TRBV5-1|TRBD1
TGCGCCAGCAGCTTGGGGGACAGGGGAAGAACTGAAGCTTTCTTT
CASSLGDRGRTEAFF
>NA|TRBJ2-2|TRBV25-1|NA
TGTGCCAGCAGTGAATTGCGGGGAACGAACACCGGGGAGCTGTTTTTT
CASSELRGTNTGELFF
>NA|TRBJ2-2|TRBV19|TRBD2
TGTGCCAGTAGGCCCTACGCTCCGGGACTAGCAGTCATTAAGAACACCGGGGAGCTGTTTTTT
CASRPYAPGLAVIKNTGELFF